This T cell receptor (beta chain) was sequenced during a study of T cell responses to AZD1222 COVID-19 vaccine. The V end was cut by 2 bases, the J end by 4 bases, with 9 bases between. The CDR3 totals 14 residues. From germline, CDR1 is KGHSH and CDR2 LQKENI. Assay: immunoSEQ multiplex PCR; the TCRdb copy retains only in-frame clones and omits some. The sample shows about 140,000 clones, 85% to 95% of them seen only once. This chain uses TRBV18 with TRBJ1-5, with unresolved D. Sequencing was performed on peripheral blood, taken on day 0 of MenACWY control vaccination. This TCR was sampled from an adult in good health. CDR3 coding DNA: TGTGCCAGCTCACCAGACGGAGGAAATCAGCCCCAGCATTTT. Translating it yields CASSPDGGNQPQHF. Supplemented by reference TRBV18 and TRBJ1-5, the full variable domain reads NAGVMQNPRHLVRRRGQEARLRCSPMKGHSHVYWYRQLPEEGLKFMVYLQKENIIDESGMPKERFSAEFPKEGPSILRIQQVVRGDSAAYFCASSPDGGNQPQHFGDGTRLSIL.